A single sample gave rise to the 15 T cell receptor beta chains below, sequenced in a study of blood T cell repertoires in COVID-19. Repertoires were generated with immunoSEQ multiplex PCR, while TCRdb's copy carries only in-frame clones and drops some. The repertoire holds under 150,000 clones, with 85% as singletons. Sequenced material: peripheral blood. The receptors were sampled from a human donor in a cohort sampled during active COVID-19.

V usage is TRBV7-2 and J usage is TRBJ2-3; weak D call: TRBD2 (5 bases). This CDR3 spans 13 amino acids. Per the germline V gene, CDR1 is SGHTA and CDR2 is FQGNSA. V was trimmed by 4 bases and J by 4 bases, leaving 9 bases between them. The CDR3 is CASSSMRADTQYF. In nucleotides, the CDR3 is TGTGCCAGCAGCTCTATGAGGGCAGATACGCAGTATTTT. The full variable domain, rest sourced from reference TRBV7-2 and TRBJ2-3, is GAGVSQSPSNKVTEKGKDVELRCDPISGHTALYWYRQSLGQGLEFLIYFQGNSAPDKSGLPSDRFSAERTGGSVSTLTIQRTQQEDSAVYLCASSSMRADTQYFGPGTRLTVL.

The chain employs TRBV25-1 and TRBJ1-1, with a weak D call TRBD1 (5 bases). The CDR3 contains 12 residues. Germline CDR1 and CDR2: MGHDK and SYGVNS. The V end lost 8 bases, the J end lost 1 base, and 8 bases lay between the germline ends. For the CDR3, the DNA is TGTGCCAGCGATACAGGGAACACTGAAGCTTTCTTT. Residues: CASDTGNTEAFF.

This rearrangement joins TRBV30 to TRBJ2-7; possibly TRBD1 for D (6 bases). From germline, CDR1 is GTSNPN and CDR2 SVGIG (reference sequence). The CDR3 consists of 12 residues. Trimming removed 5 bases at V and 0 bases at J, with 8 bases between. Written as DNA, the CDR3 is TGTGCCTGGGGGGACAACTCCTACGAGCAGTACTTC. Translated: CAWGDNSYEQYF.

The chain is built from TRBV7-2 and TRBJ1-2; 9 bases are a match to TRBD1. V gave up 5 bases and J gave up 2 bases; unmatched junction bases: 6. CDR1 SGHTA and CDR2 FQGNSA come from the germline V gene. CDR3 size: 15 residues. The CDR3 DNA reads as TGTGCCAGCAGCGGAGGACAGGGGATGAACTATGGCTACACCTTC. Its translation: CASSGGQGMNYGYTF.

The chain couples TRBV5-4 to TRBJ2-7; the D gene is possibly TRBD2 (6 bases). Per the germline V gene, CDR1 is SGHNT and CDR2 is YYREEE (reference sequence). The CDR3 runs to 15 residues. V was cut by 3 bases and J by 1 base, with 14 bases left in between. The CDR3 bases are TGTGCCAGCAGCTGGGGAGGTATGGCTTCCTACGAGCAGTACTTC. It translates to CASSWGGMASYEQYF.

V and J are TRBV9 and TRBJ1-1, with 7 bases fitting TRBD1. The trim removed 3 bases at V and 1 base at J, leaving 3 bases unmatched. The CDR3 is made up of 14 amino acids. Germline assignment: CDR1 SGDLS and CDR2 YYNGEE. The CDR3 loop reads CASSGGQWNTEAFF. CDR3 bases: TGTGCCAGCAGCGGGGGACAGTGGAACACTGAAGCTTTCTTT.

This clone was counted only a few times. The genes are TRBV7-2 and TRBJ2-1, with 10 bases aligning to TRBD2. This CDR3 is 15 amino acids long. CDR1 SGHTA and CDR2 FQGNSA come from the germline V gene. The V and J ends lost 4 bases and 8 bases, in that order; junction bases with no gene match: 8. This chain's CDR3 is CASSSQRGGLYEQFF. DNA of the CDR3: TGTGCCAGCAGCTCCCAGCGGGGGGGCCTGTATGAGCAGTTCTTC.

The V call is TRBV7-2, the J call TRBJ1-3; tentative D call: TRBD1 (6 bases). The germline gives CDR1 SGHTA, CDR2 FQGNSA. V gave up 1 base and J gave up 5 bases, with 12 bases separating them. This CDR3 is 15 amino acids long. The CDR3 here is CASSLGVGGRNTIYF. CDR3 DNA: TGTGCCAGCAGCTTAGGAGTAGGGGGTCGAAACACCATATATTTT. Drawing the rest from reference TRBV7-2 and TRBJ1-3, the complete variable domain is GAGVSQSPSNKVTEKGKDVELRCDPISGHTALYWYRQSLGQGLEFLIYFQGNSAPDKSGLPSDRFSAERTGGSVSTLTIQRTQQEDSAVYLCASSLGVGGRNTIYFGEGSWLTVV.

This clone has a single count. The V call is TRBV2, the J call TRBJ1-4; D is unclear. This CDR3 region has 13 residues. V lost 5 bases to trimming and J lost 7 bases, with 11 bases between them. Germline V lookup: CDR1 SNHLY, CDR2 FYNNEI. CDR3 protein: CASSRQVGEKLFF. Here the CDR3 DNA reads TGTGCCAGCAGTCGGCAGGTTGGTGAAAAACTGTTTTTT.

This clone was counted between two and nine times. The rearrangement uses TRBV7-9 and TRBJ1-2; 9 nucleotides line up with TRBD1. Trimming removed 5 bases from V and 2 bases from J; junction bases left unmatched: 6. Germline V lookup: CDR1 SEHNR, CDR2 FQNEAQ (reference sequence). The CDR3 runs 15 residues. DNA of the CDR3: TGTGCCAGCAGCAGGGGACAGGGAGTGAACTATGGCTACACCTTC. It is translated as CASSRGQGVNYGYTF.

The rearrangement joins TRBV28 to TRBJ1-4; D might be TRBD1 (5 bases). Per germline, CDR1 MDHEN and CDR2 SYDVKM. Between the trimmed V and J ends, which lost 6 bases and 8 bases, there was a span of 19 bases. This CDR3 is built from 15 residues. CDR3 residues: CASSVAGLPGEKLFF. For the CDR3, the DNA is TGTGCCAGCAGCGTAGCGGGACTCCCGGGGGAAAAACTGTTTTTT.

The gene calls are TRBV7-2 and TRBJ1-5; D is possibly TRBD1 (5 bases). The CDR3 totals 15 residues. V lost 1 base and J lost 3, with 10 bases in between. Germline assignment: CDR1 SGHTA and CDR2 FQGNSA. CDR3 sequence: CASSLVQGDNQPQHF. The CDR3 DNA reads TGTGCCAGCAGCTTAGTGCAGGGTGACAATCAGCCCCAGCATTTT.

There are many counts of this clone. For the CDR3, the DNA is TGTGCCAGCAGCTTGACAGGGGGTCCGTACACTGAAGCTTTCTTT. Translating gives CASSLTGGPYTEAFF. The rearrangement uses TRBV7-2 and TRBJ1-1; 9 nucleotides agree with TRBD1. The junction had 5 bases not matched to a gene; V was cut back by 3 bases and J by 3 bases. Germline loops: CDR1 SGHTA, CDR2 FQGNSA. This CDR3 has 15 residues.

This rearrangement joins TRBV10-3 to TRBJ1-3; no reliable D call. The CDR3 length is 15 residues. Per the germline V gene, CDR1 is ENHRY and CDR2 is SYGVKD. V gave up 7 bases and J gave up 0 bases, with 13 bases separating them. CDR3 region: CAITGDLISGNTIYF. The DNA for the CDR3 is TGTGCCATCACCGGAGACTTAATCTCTGGAAACACCATATATTTT.

The chain couples TRBV29-1 to TRBJ1-4, with 9 positions matching TRBD1. Germline V lookup: CDR1 SQVTM, CDR2 ANQGSEA. The J segment lost 7 bases and the V segment lost 3 bases, leaving 9 bases of the junction unmatched. This CDR3 spans 15 amino acids. CDR3 residues: CSVEGPGTGSEKLFF. CDR3 DNA sequence: TGCAGCGTTGAGGGTCCTGGGACAGGGAGTGAAAAACTGTTTTTT.